Sequencing of this T cell receptor (beta chain) was carried out in a study of cytomegalovirus exposure and HLA in healthy donors (dated by TCRdb to 2015 to 2018). Some background on the complete study: An earlier analysis of approximately 550 of the donors reported 250 to 350 Gb of sequence data and some 120 million unique TCR beta sequences from about 179 million T cells. An early release covering roughly 640 HLA-typed donors comprised 250 to 350 gigabases of sequencing data and around 80 million unique TCR sequences. Of the approximately 400 genotyped donors, 70% to 90% were placed in the genetic ancestry cluster associated with self-reported Caucasian donors. The aim of the study was to test whether cataloging public T cell receptors could identify signatures of past pathogen exposure. The study profiled the T cell repertoires of hundreds of subjects by immunosequencing and related them to cytomegalovirus serostatus. Besides the first cohort of more than 650 subjects, a separate validation cohort made up of roughly 120 different subjects was used. High-throughput TCR immunosequencing, statistical association of individual TCRs with disease status, and machine learning were combined to predict cytomegalovirus infection status. In a later analysis, previously published TCR beta repertoires from several hundred donors were re-analyzed and high-resolution HLA genotyping was added so that TCR occurrence patterns could be studied. Rather than drawing on any new phenotypic data, the later analysis identified candidate immune exposures from TCR beta sequences and the way those sequences occurred across donors. An earlier analysis of 450 to 750 of the donors used high-throughput TCR beta sequencing to judge whether each TCR beta V gene segment behaved as functional or pseudogenic. Donor age, sex, ethnicity and CMV serostatus were compiled together with the repertoire data. Genome-wide SNP genotypes for about three fifths of the 666 donors were used in a later genetic analysis, which treated that subset as a discovery cohort. Every repertoire in the discovery cohort had been generated on one and the same sequencing platform. HLA typing included class I and class II loci at four-digit resolution. Typing coverage varied by locus: roughly 620-640 donors for A, B, C, DRB1 and DQB1; more than 500 for DQA1; over 600 for DPA1; around 450 for DPB1. Because of strong linkage in the cohort, five DR-DQ haplotypes were treated as single units for association and clustering. Among around 400 genotyped donors of the cohort, an average of around 240,000 unique TCR beta nucleotide sequences were sequenced per donor, roughly a sixth of them non-productive.

Libraries were made using the immunoSEQ multiplex PCR assay. The multiplex PCR relied on a mix of 60 forward primers for TCR Vbeta segments and 13 reverse primers for TCR Jbeta segments. The CDR3 region of rearranged TCR beta genes was amplified from genomic DNA by a multiplex PCR assay. On the Illumina HiSeq System, the amplified TCR beta libraries were sequenced as 87-base-pair reads. Under the source paper's analysis protocol: A later analysis counted about 76 million unique TCR beta chains across the 550 to 800 repertoires, and some 11 million of these chains were shared by at least two donors. Raw reads were error-corrected and collapsed into unique sequences with a nearest-neighbor algorithm that merged closely related sequences to remove PCR and sequencing errors. Alignment of CDR3 sequences to IMGT reference sequences was used to assign V, D and J gene segments. For a sequence to be retained, a match of at least six nucleotides was required to both a V gene segment and a J gene segment. A rearrangement counted as productive if the CDR3 had no stop codons and remained in frame with V and J, and every other rearrangement counted as non-productive. CDR3 was defined by IMGT convention, running from the second conserved V-encoded cysteine to the conserved J-encoded phenylalanine. The earlier analysis of around 640 of the donors excluded sequences that lacked an unambiguous match to a single V gene segment. An earlier analysis of several hundred of the donors called V segments functional above 56.7% productive rearrangements and segregating when the between-donor standard deviation exceeded 5%. A statistical classification framework was developed to diagnose cytomegalovirus status using the catalog of TCR beta chain sequences. V and J gene assignment, in a later analysis, came from comparing TCR nucleotide sequences with IMGT/GENE-DB human TR gene sequences. In a later analysis, CDR3 sequences and most-parsimonious VDJ recombination scenarios were assigned using the TCRdist pipeline. A later analysis defined each TCR beta chain by its CDR3 amino acid sequence plus V-gene family, and excluded reads lacking a unique V-gene family. To address suspected cross-contamination and a sequencing artifact, a later analysis removed around 590 highly shared, low-generation-probability nucleotide sequences. In a later analysis, a clonal expansion index was calculated for each public chain from normalized within-repertoire ranks of inferred template counts. A later analysis computed generation probabilities with a VDJ recombination model fitted to out-of-frame rearrangements, and checked the results against IGoR. In a later analysis, hypergeometric tests were used to score TCR-TCR, TCR-HLA and TCR-CMV co-occurrence, with a repertoire-size bias correction applied to TCR pairs. A later analysis estimated false discovery rates by permuting HLA or CMV assignments 20 times. A later analysis grouped co-occurring TCRs with DBSCAN, adding TCRdist sequence similarity when clustering within HLA-allele-positive subsets. Repertoires with fewer than 30,000 or more than 120,000 public chains were left out of co-occurrence clustering, as were five repertoires with anomalous nucleotide sharing. The table comes from immuneACCESS by way of TCRdb, which keeps in-frame sequences with V and J called. Part of the clones is missing from these tables; in studies checked, under half for an unresolved V gene and the rest for unknown reasons. The V and J calls and clone size come from that table; D and trimming were worked out from the DNA. This sample holds about 130,000 clones; roughly 72% were observed only once. The ten largest make up around 1.9% of the sample.

Results and caveats for the whole study, not just this receptor: In an earlier analysis of more than 500 of the donors, most TCR beta V segments appeared in productive rearrangements about 87% or about 30% of the time, broadly matching IMGT annotations. Over 15 rarely observed V segments, including chromosome 9 orphons, were excluded from the earlier analysis of almost 600 of the donors because counts were too low. A later analysis found that most CMV-associated TCR beta chains appeared HLA-restricted, with HLA associations seemingly driven largely by CMV exposure. A cluster of highly shared sequence variants was judged likely to be a technical artifact of the sequencing pipeline. The presence/absence analyses assumed that sequencing depth was roughly uniform across donors, and that assumption may not be true. In a later analysis, HLA-associated TCR beta chains were found to be more clonally expanded and to have lower generation probabilities than equally common non-associated chains. Most TCR sequences were seen in very few donors, while some public TCRs were found in many individuals. Specific HLA alleles were associated with 15,000 to 20,000 TCR beta sequences at a false discovery rate of 0.05 in a later analysis. HLA typing was unavailable for some donors at each locus, so association tests used only the typed subset. The classifier was reported to diagnose cytomegalovirus status with high specificity and sensitivity in both the original cohort and the validation cohort. Correlated functional status among segregating V segments might be attributable to linkage disequilibrium, but an unknown experimental factor could not be ruled out. An association between a missense DCLRE1C variant and V-gene and J-gene trimming of TCR beta chains was found in a later genetic analysis and replicated in an independent cohort. This cohort had only TCR beta chains sequenced, and the lack of alpha or paired-chain data limited which features could be detected. In the study, some 180 TCR beta chains were listed as associated with cytomegalovirus. Strong co-occurrence of HLA alleles, especially DR and DQ, made assigning TCR associations to individual alleles difficult. For the cohort, immune exposure information was limited to CMV serostatus. The authors suggested that the approach could potentially be generalized to other disease states and immunological phenotypes. A further reported finding was that TCR beta sequences accurately predicted the HLA-A and HLA-B alleles for most subjects in the first cohort. According to a later analysis, TCR association rates differed among HLA loci, with DRB1 alleles showing the most associated TCRs and HLA-C alleles showing the fewest. Several of the top co-occurrence clusters appeared to be linked to parvovirus B19, influenza, CMV and Epstein-Barr virus, according to a later analysis. Some IMGT-functional V segments, including TRBV6-2 and TRBV6-3, could not be told apart with the 87-base-pair reads, so those segments were excluded. In vitro tests confirmed that a few of the cytomegalovirus-associated TCR beta chains recognize cytomegalovirus antigens. Compared with the roughly 600-donor mean, donors in an Asian-associated ancestry cluster had fewer N-insertions in productive TCRs, according to a later genetic analysis.

V gives up 0 bases and J gives up 4 bases, and the segment between their germline ends measures 8 bases. From the cysteine up to the phenylalanine, the CDR3 has a length of 14 residues. Only the CDR3 part of the read is kept: 42 bases, read in frame from the first base. For CDR1 and CDR2, the germline V gene lists SGHRS and YFSETQ. In total, around 600 healthy bone marrow donors made up the cohort. Cohort members were all nominally healthy when sampled, although unrecorded immune exposures were likely present. The donor tested CMV seronegative and was one of the 352 seronegative cohort members. A peripheral blood sample was collected from each donor, and TCR beta sequencing was performed on peripheral blood mononuclear cells. The Qiagen DNeasy Blood Extraction Kit was used to extract genomic DNA from the blood cell samples. Concerning this clone: Its antigen is unknown. No base quality information exists; no much larger clone differs at one position.

The sequencing input was PBMCs. The rearranged chain carries TRBV5-1 and TRBJ1-3; the D gene is possibly TRBD1, with 5 bases matching. The source of this sequence is a woman in her 50s in good health and CMV-seronegative. Read as DNA, the sequence is TGCGCCAGCAGCTTGGCGGGGGAAGGAAACACCATATATTTT. The translation is CASSLAGEGNTIYF.